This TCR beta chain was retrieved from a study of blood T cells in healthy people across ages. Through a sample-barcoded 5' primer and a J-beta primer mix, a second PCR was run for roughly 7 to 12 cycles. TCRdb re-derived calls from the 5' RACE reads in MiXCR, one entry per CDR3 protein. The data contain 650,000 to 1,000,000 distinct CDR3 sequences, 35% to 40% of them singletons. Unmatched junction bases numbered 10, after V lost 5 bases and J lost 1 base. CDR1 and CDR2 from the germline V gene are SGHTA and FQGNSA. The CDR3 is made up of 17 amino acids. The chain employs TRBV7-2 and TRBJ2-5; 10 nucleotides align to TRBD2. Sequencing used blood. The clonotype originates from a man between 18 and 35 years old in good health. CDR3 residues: CASSHDSSGGFQETQYF. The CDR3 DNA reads TGTGCCAGCAGCCATGACTCTAGCGGGGGTTTCCAAGAGACCCAGTACTTC.